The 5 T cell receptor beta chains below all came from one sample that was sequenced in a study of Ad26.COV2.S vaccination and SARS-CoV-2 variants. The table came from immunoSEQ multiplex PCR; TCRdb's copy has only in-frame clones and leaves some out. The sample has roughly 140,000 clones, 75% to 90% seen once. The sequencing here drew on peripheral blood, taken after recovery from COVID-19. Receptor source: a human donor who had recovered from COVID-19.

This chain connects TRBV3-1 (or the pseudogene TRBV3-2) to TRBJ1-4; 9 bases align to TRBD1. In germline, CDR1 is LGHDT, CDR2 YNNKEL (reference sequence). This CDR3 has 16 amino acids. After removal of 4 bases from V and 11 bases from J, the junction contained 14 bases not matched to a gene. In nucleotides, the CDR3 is TGTGCCAGCAGCCGTCTGGTACGGGACAGGGCATGGAAACTGTTTTTT. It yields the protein CASSRLVRDRAWKLFF.

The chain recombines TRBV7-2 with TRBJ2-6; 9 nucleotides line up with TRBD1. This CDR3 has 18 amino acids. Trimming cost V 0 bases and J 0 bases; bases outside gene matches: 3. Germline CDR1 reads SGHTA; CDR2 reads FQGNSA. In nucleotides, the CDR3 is TGTGCCAGCAGCTTAGCGGGACAGGGCAGCTCTGGGGCCAACGTCCTGACTTTC. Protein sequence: CASSLAGQGSSGANVLTF.

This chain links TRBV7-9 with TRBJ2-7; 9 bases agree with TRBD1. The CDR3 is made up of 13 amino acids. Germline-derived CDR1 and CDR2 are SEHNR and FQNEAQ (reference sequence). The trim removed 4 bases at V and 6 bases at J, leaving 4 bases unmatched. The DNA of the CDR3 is TGTGCCAGCAGCTCGGGACAGGGCGGCGAGCAGTACTTC. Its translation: CASSSGQGGEQYF.

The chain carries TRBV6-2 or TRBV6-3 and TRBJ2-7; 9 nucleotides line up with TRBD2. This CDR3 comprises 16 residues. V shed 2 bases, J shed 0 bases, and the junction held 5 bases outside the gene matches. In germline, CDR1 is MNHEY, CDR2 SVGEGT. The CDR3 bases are TGTGCCAGCAGTTACCCCACTAGCGGGCGCTCCTACGAGCAGTACTTC. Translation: CASSYPTSGRSYEQYF.

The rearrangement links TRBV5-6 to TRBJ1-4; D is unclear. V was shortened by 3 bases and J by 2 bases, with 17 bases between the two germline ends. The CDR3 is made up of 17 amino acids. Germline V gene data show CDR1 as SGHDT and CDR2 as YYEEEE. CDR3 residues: CASSSDAESVTNEKLFF. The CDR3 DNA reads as TGTGCCAGCAGCTCGGACGCCGAGTCAGTGACTAATGAAAAACTGTTTTTT.